The 27 T cell receptor beta chains reported below all come from one sample, sequenced in a study of molecular identifiers for immune sequencing clone quantification. TCRdb re-called the PCR reads with MiXCR, one entry per CDR3 protein. The repertoire holds approximately 680,000 distinct CDR3 sequences, with approximately 24% as singletons. The specimen sequenced was naive CD8+ T cells from blood, with Jurkat cell RNA spiked in. Specified subset: FACS-sorted CD8+CD4-CCR7+CD45RA+ naive T cells. Receptors originate from a human donor in good health. Some libraries in this study had Jurkat cell RNA spiked in.

This chain links TRBV27 with TRBJ2-3; D is undetermined. The CDR3 has 14 residues. Germline V gene sequence: CDR1 MNHEY, CDR2 SMNVEV (reference sequence). Trimming took off 6 bases at V and 2 bases at J, with 12 bases between the two ends. The CDR3 sequence is CASRRSSPTDTQYF. The CDR3 DNA sequence: TGTGCCAGCAGGCGGAGTTCCCCCACAGATACGCAGTATTTT.

The CDR3: CASSQRQVWKETQYF. CDR3 DNA sequence: TGTGCCAGCAGCCAAAGACAGGTCTGGAAAGAGACCCAGTACTTC. This chain connects TRBV3-1 to TRBJ2-5; possible D gene TRBD1, 6 bases. Germline assignment: CDR1 LGHDT and CDR2 YNNKEL (reference sequence). With 2 bases removed from V and 3 bases from J, the gap between germline ends came to 13 bases. The length of the CDR3 is 15 residues.

J is TRBJ2-7 and V is TRBV7-2; TRBD1 aligns across 7 bases. This CDR3 comprises 16 residues. The ends lost 5 bases at V and 3 bases at J; junction bases unmatched: 13. CDR1 is SGHTA and CDR2 is FQGNSA in the germline V gene. For the CDR3, the DNA is TGTGCCAGCAGCCCACGACAGGGCTTGATTTTCTACGAGCAGTACTTC. Translation: CASSPRQGLIFYEQYF.

The table lists this clonotype with a few counts. The rearrangement joins TRBV19 to TRBJ2-3, with a tentative D call TRBD2 (5 bases). This CDR3 is 15 amino acids long. Trimming shortened V by 7 bases and J by 1 base, and 15 bases separated the two germline ends. The germline V gene encodes CDR1 LNHDA and CDR2 SQIVND (reference sequence). CDR3 bases: TGTGCCAGTACCCTAGTAGCGAGAGGCACAGATACGCAGTATTTT. It is translated as CASTLVARGTDTQYF.

The chain couples TRBV16 to TRBJ2-7; TRBD2 might be the D (6 bases). This CDR3 is 16 amino acids long. V gave up 0 bases and J gave up 5 bases, with 17 bases separating them. Germline lookup yields CDR1 KGHSY and CDR2 FQNENV. The CDR3 region has the DNA TGTGCCAGCAGCCAATCTCTGGGGGGTGCCGGGGACGAGCAGTACTTC. Its protein is CASSQSLGGAGDEQYF.

Concerning this clonotype: A much larger clone lies a single base off, so this may be a read error. The chain carries TRBV7-8 and TRBJ2-5, with D perhaps TRBD2 (6 bases). CDR3 size: 13 residues. Per germline, CDR1 SGHVS and CDR2 FQNEAQ. The CDR3 is CANSSTSFETQYF. DNA for the CDR3: TGTGCCAACAGCTCGACTAGTTTTGAGACCCAGTACTTC.

The chain carries TRBV9 and TRBJ2-1; the D gene is possibly TRBD1 (6 bases). The V end was cut by 3 bases, the J end by 2 bases, with 18 bases between. Germline V CDR1 and CDR2: SGDLS, YYNGEE. This CDR3 contains 17 residues. Here the CDR3 DNA reads TGTGCCAGCAGCGACCACCTACAGGGCGGTCCCTACAATGAGCAGTTCTTC. Protein sequence: CASSDHLQGGPYNEQFF.

This clonotype has a handful of counts. The chain carries TRBV30 and TRBJ1-4, with D possibly matching TRBD1 (5 bases). Germline V CDR1 and CDR2: GTSNPN, SVGIG (reference sequence). The CDR3 covers 14 residues. V was cut by 8 bases and J by 7 bases, with 20 bases left in between. This CDR3 is CAGEPWGEVEKLFF. The CDR3, as DNA: TGTGCCGGGGAACCCTGGGGGGAGGTTGAAAAACTGTTTTTT.

This clonotype has at least ten counts. The chain has TRBV3-1 and TRBJ1-1, with a weak D call TRBD1 (5 bases). Trimming removed 7 bases from V and 4 bases from J, with 22 bases in between. The germline V gene encodes CDR1 LGHDT and CDR2 YNNKEL (reference sequence). The CDR3 has 16 residues. This chain's CDR3 is CASNENDWTSPTEAFF. The CDR3 coding sequence is TGTGCCAGCAACGAAAACGACTGGACATCCCCCACTGAAGCTTTCTTT.

This clonotype was observed a handful of times. An end of the junction does not agree with germline; a read error may underlie this. This chain links TRBV13 with TRBJ2-7; maybe TRBD2 (6 bases). The CDR3 loop spans 13 amino acids. Germline-derived CDR1 and CDR2 are PRHDT and FYEKMQ (reference sequence). DNA for the CDR3: TGTGCCTGCAGCTTAGGCGGGGTTAGAGAGCAGTACTTC. This codes for CACSLGGVREQYF. The variable domain in full, with the rest retrieved from reference TRBV13 and TRBJ2-7, is AAGVIQSPRHLIKEKRETATLKCYPIPRHDTVYWYQQGPGQDPQFLISFYEKMQSDKGSIPDRFSAQQFSDYHSELNMSSLELGDSALYFCACSLGGVREQYFGPGTRLTVT.

This clonotype showed up just a few times. This chain links TRBV24-1 with TRBJ1-2; unclear D gene. From germline, CDR1 is KGHDR and CDR2 SFDVKD. The CDR3 spans 13 residues. The V end was cut by 4 bases, the J end by 4 bases, with 9 bases between. The CDR3 DNA follows: TGTGCCACCAGTGAGGGTCTCCCCTATGGCTACACCTTC. Its protein product is CATSEGLPYGYTF.

This chain links TRBV7-2 with TRBJ1-4; D might be TRBD1 (5 bases). Trimming cost V 11 bases and J 7 bases, with 23 bases left between them. CDR3 length: 15 residues. Germline V gene sequence: CDR1 SGHTA, CDR2 FQGNSA. The CDR3 nucleotides read TGTGCCCGCCGCTTAGGGGTAGCGACCGGTGAAAAACTGTTTTTT. It translates to CARRLGVATGEKLFF. Combining the CDR3 with reference TRBV7-2 and TRBJ1-4 gives the whole variable domain GAGVSQSPSNKVTEKGKDVELRCDPISGHTALYWYRQSLGQGLEFLIYFQGNSAPDKSGLPSDRFSAERTGGSVSTLTIQRTQQEDSAVYLCARRLGVATGEKLFFGSGTQLSVL.

The chain has TRBV12-3 or TRBV12-4 and TRBJ1-2, with 8 bases aligning to TRBD1. Trimming at V came to 5 bases and at J to 4 bases, leaving 12 bases not matched to a gene. This CDR3 region has 16 residues. As DNA, the CDR3 is TGTGCCAGCAGTCCGCTCCAGGGGGCAGAGAGCTATGGCTACACCTTC. Amino acid sequence: CASSPLQGAESYGYTF.

Many counts were recorded for this clonotype. The J gene is TRBJ2-2, the V gene TRBV7-9; 7 bases are a match to TRBD1. V gave up 4 bases and J gave up 4 bases; unmatched junction bases: 6. CDR1 is SEHNR, CDR2 FQNEAQ, per germline (reference sequence). This CDR3 is 15 amino acids long. CDR3 amino acids: CASSSHRDSTGELFF. The CDR3 DNA is TGTGCCAGCAGCTCTCACCGGGACAGCACCGGGGAGCTGTTTTTT. Using reference TRBV7-9 and TRBJ2-2 for the parts outside the CDR3, the full variable domain is DTGVSQNPRHKITKRGQNVTFRCDPISEHNRLYWYRQTLGQGPEFLTYFQNEAQLEKSRLLSDRFSAERPKGSFSTLEIQRTEQGDSAMYLCASSSHRDSTGELFFGEGSRLTVL.

The chain recombines TRBV2 with TRBJ1-4; tentatively, D is TRBD1 (6 bases). Trimming shortened V by 6 bases and J by 3 bases, and 11 bases separated the two germline ends. The germline gives CDR1 SNHLY, CDR2 FYNNEI. The CDR3 totals 14 residues. The CDR3 coding sequence is TGTGCCAGCAGGGCGACAGGAGCTAATGAAAAACTGTTTTTT. Translation gives CASRATGANEKLFF. The variable domain in full, completed from reference TRBV2 and TRBJ1-4, reads EPEVTQTPSHQVTQMGQEVILRCVPISNHLYFYWYRQILGQKVEFLVSFYNNEISEKSEIFDDQFSVERPDGSNFTLKIRSTKLEDSAMYFCASRATGANEKLFFGSGTQLSVL.

A word on this clonotype: This could be a read error, since a much larger clone is one nucleotide away. Likely a read error: the CDR3 ends without its conserved phenylalanine or tryptophan. The J gene is TRBJ1-1, the V gene TRBV4-3, with 8 bases lining up with TRBD1. The CDR3 covers 15 residues. Germline assignment: CDR1 LGHNA and CDR2 YSLEER. Trimming cost V 4 bases and J 3 bases; bases outside gene matches: 7. The CDR3 protein is CASSPSRGHDTEAFS. In DNA, the CDR3 is TGCGCCAGCAGCCCCTCCAGGGGGCATGACACTGAAGCTTTCTCT.

The table lists this clonotype with many counts. The rearrangement links TRBV19 to TRBJ2-2, with D possibly being TRBD1 or TRBD2 (5 bases each). CDR1 LNHDA and CDR2 SQIVND come from the germline V gene (reference sequence). The CDR3 has 11 residues. Trimming stripped 8 bases from V and 5 bases from J, with 6 bases between. The CDR3 DNA sequence: TGTGCCAGTGAGGGGACCGGGGAGCTGTTTTTT. Residues: CASEGTGELFF.

Comments on this clonotype: The junction departs from the called germline gene at one end, perhaps through a read error. The gene calls are TRBV27 and TRBJ2-7; no reliable D call. In germline, CDR1 is MNHEY, CDR2 SMNVEV (reference sequence). The CDR3 covers 13 residues. CDR3 nucleotide sequence: TGTGCCTGCAGTTTCCAAGGCACCTACGAGCAGTACTTC. Translated, it gives CACSFQGTYEQYF.

With regard to this clonotype: It may be a read error: a sequence one base away is much more abundant. The conserved phenylalanine or tryptophan is not found at the CDR3 terminus, so this likely reflects a read error. V usage is TRBV7-9 and J usage is TRBJ1-5; TRBD1 might be the D (5 bases). There are 13 residues in the CDR3. Trimming took 5 bases from V and 5 from J, leaving 10 bases between them. CDR1 is SEHNR and CDR2 is FQNEAQ in the germline V gene (reference sequence). The CDR3 loop is CASSGGVYQPQHY. For the CDR3, the DNA is TGTGCCAGCAGCGGGGGGGTATATCAGCCCCAGCATTAT.

Ten or more counts support this clonotype. The rearrangement links TRBV28 to TRBJ2-3, with 8 bases matching TRBD2. V was clipped by 6 bases and J by 2 bases; unmatched bases: 10. The CDR3 loop spans 16 amino acids. Germline V gives CDR1 MDHEN, CDR2 SYDVKM. As DNA, the CDR3 is TGTGCCAGCAGCCGGAGATGGACTAGCCCCACAGATACGCAGTATTTT. This gives the protein CASSRRWTSPTDTQYF.

This chain joins TRBV4-1 and TRBJ2-7, with 8 bases that match TRBD1. Trimming removed 1 base from V and 5 bases from J; junction bases left unmatched: 7. This CDR3 contains 15 residues. From germline, CDR1 is MGHRA and CDR2 YSYEKL. The CDR3 DNA reads TGCGCCAGCAGCCAAGGGACAGGGCTCATGCACGAGCAGTACTTC. It specifies CASSQGTGLMHEQYF.

Details on this clonotype: One base away lies a much larger clone, so this may be a sequencing read error. The V call is TRBV20-1, the J call TRBJ1-1; possible D gene TRBD1, 5 bases. Germline V gene lookup returns CDR1 DFQATT and CDR2 SNEGSKA (reference sequence). This CDR3 is built from 12 residues. CDR3 DNA: TGCAGTGCTGGGGGAATGCGGGCTGAAGCTTCCTTT. It encodes CSAGGMRAEASF.

V is TRBV5-1 and J is TRBJ2-7, with 8 bases aligning to TRBD1. The CDR3 length is 16 residues. Germline loops: CDR1 SGHRS, CDR2 YFSETQ. V lost 3 bases and J lost 0; bases outside the gene matches: 8. CDR3 nucleotide sequence: TGCGCCAGCAGCTCCGGACAGGGCGTGAGCTCCTACGAGCAGTACTTC. The encoded protein is CASSSGQGVSSYEQYF.

With respect to this clonotype: The germline gene is not matched at one end of the junction; a read error may be the cause. This chain links TRBV25-1 with TRBJ2-7, with 7 bases matching TRBD1. CDR1 MGHDK and CDR2 SYGVNS come from the germline V gene. This CDR3 is 19 amino acids long. CDR3 protein: CASSDQSPHRGQPPYAQYF. CDR3 nucleotide sequence: TGTGCCAGCAGTGATCAAAGCCCCCACAGGGGCCAACCCCCCTACGCGCAGTACTTC.

A word on this clonotype: A read error may explain this, as a much larger clone is one base away. The genes are TRBV20-1 and TRBJ1-1; a possible D gene is TRBD1 (5 bases). This CDR3 contains 13 residues. The germline CDR1 and CDR2 sequences are DFQATT and SNEGSKA (reference sequence). CDR3 sequence (DNA): TGCAGAGCTAGAGACATAGGGACCACTGAAGCTTTCTTT. Its translation is CRARDIGTTEAFF.

This clonotype came up a few times. The chain is built from TRBV20-1 and TRBJ2-1; 9 bases are shared with TRBD2. The CDR3 has 15 residues. Per the germline V gene, CDR1 is DFQATT and CDR2 is SNEGSKA (reference sequence). V lost 0 bases, J lost 3 bases, and 3 bases stayed unmatched. The CDR3, as DNA: TGCAGTGCTAGAGATTTGCGGGGGGGCTACAATGAGCAGTTCTTC. Amino acid sequence: CSARDLRGGYNEQFF.

This clonotype has a count of ten or more. The chain couples TRBV18 to TRBJ1-1; 7 bases are a match to TRBD1. The CDR3 has 16 residues. Trimming at V came to 6 bases and at J to 3 bases, leaving 13 bases not matched to a gene. The V gene's germline CDR1 is KGHSH and CDR2 LQKENI. The CDR3 nucleotides read TGTGCCAGCTCGCCGTCATTTGGACAGGCGCACACTGAAGCTTTCTTT. It specifies CASSPSFGQAHTEAFF.